These T cell receptor beta chains were read from a single sample in a study of blood T cell repertoires in COVID-19. This table comes from immunoSEQ multiplex PCR, and its TCRdb copy is limited to in-frame clones, with some not included. The sample has 140,000 to 150,000 clones, 60% to 85% seen once; the top ten hold about 8.7%. Sequencing input: peripheral blood. These receptors were taken from a man aged 50-59 years with active or convalescent COVID-19. Both conserved end residues are part of each CDR3. A D gene is named only where the DNA matches it firmly. Size values are once, few and many counts, or a class for expanded clones, and some rows have none.

.	TRBV6-5	12	once	TRBJ1-6	TGTGCCAGCACCCAAGCGAATTCACCCCTCCACTTT	CASTQANSPLHF
.	TRBV29-1	12	few	TRBJ2-5	TGCAGCGTTGAAGATCAGGGTCTGACCCAGTACTTC	CSVEDQGLTQYF
.	TRBV6-6	15	.	TRBJ1-5	TGTGCCAGCAGTTATCACGGGAGGGACAATCAGCCCCAGCATTTT	CASSYHGRDNQPQHF
TRBD1	TRBV6-5	14	once	TRBJ2-2	TGTGCCAGCAGCGTAATTCAGGGGGCCGGGGAGCTGTTTTTT	CASSVIQGAGELFF
.	TRBV4-1	14	.	TRBJ2-7	TGCGCCAGCAGCCAAGGGTGGCAGAACTACGAGCAGTACTTC	CASSQGWQNYEQYF
.	TRBV7-3	15	once	TRBJ2-2	TGTGCCAGCAGCGCCGACAGACTTAACACCGGGGAGCTGTTTTTT	CASSADRLNTGELFF
.	TRBV7-8	13	.	TRBJ2-1	TGTGCCAGCAGCTCCACCACAATAAATGAGCAGTTCTTC	CASSSTTINEQFF
.	TRBV28	16	.	TRBJ2-6	TGTGCCAGCAGTTTAGAGTTTATCTCTGGGGCCAACGTCCTGACTTTC	CASSLEFISGANVLTF
.	TRBV28	15	.	TRBJ1-1	TGTGCCAGCACTCCTCGGACAGCCGTGAACACTGAAGCTTTCTTT	CASTPRTAVNTEAFF
TRBD1	TRBV3-1/TRBV3-2	14	.	TRBJ2-7	TGTGCCAGCAGCCTACAGGGGAGCTCCTACGAGCAGTACTTC	CASSLQGSSYEQYF
.	TRBV9	11	.	TRBJ1-2	TGTGCCAGCAGCGCCTTGACAGTTTACACCTTC	CASSALTVYTF
TRBD1	TRBV27	17	.	TRBJ1-1	TGTGCCAGCAGTTTCAGGGGACAGTTCCTCATGAACACTGAAGCTTTCTTT	CASSFRGQFLMNTEAFF
.	TRBV7-2	17	.	TRBJ2-3	TGTGCCAGCAGCTTAGAAGGGGGAGGGGGGTTCGCAGATACGCAGTATTTT	CASSLEGGGGFADTQYF
.	TRBV25-1	15	.	TRBJ2-5	TGTGCCAGCAGGCCGGGGGCGGGAGTGCAAGAGACCCAGTACTTC	CASRPGAGVQETQYF
TRBD1	TRBV19	14	once	TRBJ1-5	TGTGCCAGTATGGTTCGACAGGGGAATCAGCCCCAGCATTTT	CASMVRQGNQPQHF
.	TRBV12-2	16	.	TRBJ2-7	TGTGCAAGTCGCTCACTTCCAGGGTCACCTTACTACGAGCAGTACTTC	CASRSLPGSPYYEQYF
.	TRBV9	14	.	TRBJ2-7	TGTGCCAGCAGCGTAGGACAGATCTCCTACGAGCAGTACTTC	CASSVGQISYEQYF
.	TRBV5-6	16	.	TRBJ2-7	TGTGCCAGCAGCTTGGCAGGGGGGAGGAACCTATACGAGCAGTACTTC	CASSLAGGRNLYEQYF
.	TRBV3-1/TRBV3-2	11	.	TRBJ2-7	TGTGCCAGCAGTCAGTCCTACGAGCAGTACTTC	CASSQSYEQYF
TRBD2	TRBV5-4	15	few	TRBJ2-3	TGTGCCAGCAGCCGTAGCGGGAGGGACGCGGATACGCAGTATTTT	CASSRSGRDADTQYF
.	TRBV4-1	16	few	TRBJ1-6	TGCGCCAGCAGCCAACCATACAGGGAAACTAATTCACCCCTCCACTTT	CASSQPYRETNSPLHF
.	TRBV5-8	15	.	TRBJ2-4	TGTGCCAGCAGCCTACCCGGGGTAGCCAAAAACATTCAGTACTTC	CASSLPGVAKNIQYF
TRBD2	TRBV7-3	15	.	TRBJ2-3	TGTGCCAGCAGCCTCCGACTAGCGGGCACAGATACGCAGTATTTT	CASSLRLAGTDTQYF
.	TRBV18	14	.	TRBJ1-1	TGTGCCAGCTCACCACTGGAGAAGTACACTGAAGCTTTCTTT	CASSPLEKYTEAFF
TRBD2	TRBV25-1	14	.	TRBJ2-1	TGTGCCAGCAGTCTAGCGGGAAGGCGGAGTGAGCAGTTCTTC	CASSLAGRRSEQFF
TRBD1	TRBV27	14	.	TRBJ2-7	TGTGCCAGCTCTAACAGGGGGCGACGTCATGAGCAGTACTTC	CASSNRGRRHEQYF
.	TRBV28	14	.	TRBJ2-2	TGTGCCAGCAGTTTATTCGTCGGGACCGGGGAGCTGTTTTTT	CASSLFVGTGELFF
TRBD1	TRBV7-6	13	few	TRBJ2-7	TGTGCCAGCAGGCAAGGACAGGGCTACGAGCAGTACTTC	CASRQGQGYEQYF
.	TRBV2	13	.	TRBJ2-7	TGTGCCAGCACCGAGGACACACTCTACGAGCAGTACTTC	CASTEDTLYEQYF
TRBD1	TRBV24-1	15	.	TRBJ1-3	TGTGCCACCAGTGAACCGACAGGGACTGGAAACACCATATATTTT	CATSEPTGTGNTIYF
TRBD2	TRBV7-3	15	.	TRBJ2-2	TGTGCCAGCAGTTTAGCGGGAGGGCCCACCGGGGAGCTGTTTTTT	CASSLAGGPTGELFF
.	TRBV28	12	.	TRBJ1-2	TGTGCCAGCAATCAGGGGAACTATGGCTACACCTTC	CASNQGNYGYTF
.	TRBV4-1	14	.	TRBJ1-2	TGCGCCAGCAGCCAAGCGGCAGGGGTATATGGCTACACCTTC	CASSQAAGVYGYTF
TRBD2	TRBV9	15	.	TRBJ2-3	TGTGCCAGCAGCGTCCGGGGACTAGCAACAGATACGCAGTATTTT	CASSVRGLATDTQYF
TRBD1	TRBV28	14	.	TRBJ1-5	TGTGCCAGCAGTTCCGACAGGGGGGATCAGCCCCAGCATTTT	CASSSDRGDQPQHF
.	TRBV7-9	12	.	TRBJ2-7	TGTGCCAGCAGCCCCCCAGGGGACGAGCAGTACTTC	CASSPPGDEQYF
TRBD1	TRBV24-1	16	.	TRBJ2-5	TGTGCCACCAGTGATCCTGTACGAGGGGGCAGGGAGACCCAGTACTTC	CATSDPVRGGRETQYF
.	TRBV19	13	.	TRBJ1-1	TGTGCCAGTAGTGTCGACAAGAACACTGAAGCTTTCTTT	CASSVDKNTEAFF
.	TRBV7-4	16	.	TRBJ1-5	TGTGCCAGCAGCTTATGCGGGGGGAGGGGCAATCAGCCCCAGCATTTT	CASSLCGGRGNQPQHF
.	TRBV19	15	once	TRBJ1-1	TGTGCCAGTAGTATACCGGGGTCCTTGAACACTGAAGCTTTCTTT	CASSIPGSLNTEAFF
.	TRBV29-1	14	.	TRBJ1-2	TGCAGCGTTGAAAAACAGGAAACTAACTATGGCTACACCTTC	CSVEKQETNYGYTF
.	TRBV3-1/TRBV3-2	13	.	TRBJ2-7	TGTGCCAGCAGCTCCAGGGGCAGGTACGAGCAGTACTTC	CASSSRGRYEQYF
.	TRBV19	14	.	TRBJ2-7	TGTGCCAGTAGCCTCGGGAGCGGTCCCTACGAGCAGTACTTC	CASSLGSGPYEQYF
.	TRBV5-6	13	.	TRBJ1-4	TGTGCCAGCAGCTTCATCGGACAAGAAAAACTGTTTTTT	CASSFIGQEKLFF
TRBD1	TRBV27	15	.	TRBJ2-7	TGTGCCAGCAGTTTACGGACAGGGGATTACTACGAGCAGTACTTC	CASSLRTGDYYEQYF
.	TRBV5-1	14	.	TRBJ2-1	TGCGCCAGCAGCTTGGGGGGCCCTAACAATGAGCAGTTCTTC	CASSLGGPNNEQFF
TRBD2	TRBV15	16	once	TRBJ2-1	TGTGCCACCAGCAGAGAGCGGACTAGCGGGAGGAATGAGCAGTTCTTC	CATSRERTSGRNEQFF
.	TRBV19	15	.	TRBJ2-7	TGTGCCAGTATGCCCTTAGGGGGGGCGTCCTACGAGCAGTACTTC	CASMPLGGASYEQYF
.	TRBV7-7	16	.	TRBJ1-5	TGTGCTGCTCCGGGGTCCTCAAGGGTGGGCAATCAGCCCCAGCATTTT	CAAPGSSRVGNQPQHF
.	TRBV18	17	.	TRBJ2-7	TGTGCCAGCTCACCACCGGAGGGGGCGCGGTCCCCCTACGAGCAGTACTTC	CASSPPEGARSPYEQYF
.	TRBV7-9	14	.	TRBJ1-5	TGTGCCAGCAGCTTAGGAGGTGGCAATCAGCCCCAGCATTTT	CASSLGGGNQPQHF
TRBD1	TRBV19	13	.	TRBJ1-2	TGTGCCAGTAGACAGGGGTTGGAGTATGGCTACACCTTC	CASRQGLEYGYTF
.	TRBV7-2	15	.	TRBJ2-3	TGTGCCAGCAGCTTAGAGGGCAGGGGCGTAGATACGCAGTATTTT	CASSLEGRGVDTQYF